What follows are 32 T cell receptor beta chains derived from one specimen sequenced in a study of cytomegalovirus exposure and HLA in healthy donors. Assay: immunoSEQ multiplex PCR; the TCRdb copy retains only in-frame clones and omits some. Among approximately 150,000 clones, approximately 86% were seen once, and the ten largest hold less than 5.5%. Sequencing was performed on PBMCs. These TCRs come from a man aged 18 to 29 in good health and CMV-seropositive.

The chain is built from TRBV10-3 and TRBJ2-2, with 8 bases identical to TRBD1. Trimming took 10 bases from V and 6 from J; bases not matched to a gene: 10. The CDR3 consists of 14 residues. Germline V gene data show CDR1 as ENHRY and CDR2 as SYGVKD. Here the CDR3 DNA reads TGTGCCACCAGGGGGCAGAGTTCTCCCGGGGAGCTGTTTTTT. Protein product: CATRGQSSPGELFF.

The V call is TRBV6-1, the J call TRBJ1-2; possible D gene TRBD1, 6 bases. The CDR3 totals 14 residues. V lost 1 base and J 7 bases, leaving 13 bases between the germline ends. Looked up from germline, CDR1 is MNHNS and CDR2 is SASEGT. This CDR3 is CASSEGVQGGGYTF. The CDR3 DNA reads TGTGCCAGCAGTGAAGGGGTACAGGGTGGTGGCTACACCTTC.

This CDR3 is CASSGLETAGNTIYF. CDR3 DNA sequence: TGTGCCAGCAGCGGCCTGGAGACAGCTGGAAACACCATATATTTT. The chain is built from TRBV9 and TRBJ1-3, with D maybe TRBD1 (5 bases). The germline V and J ends were trimmed by 3 bases and 2 bases, with 12 bases remaining between them. CDR1 SGDLS and CDR2 YYNGEE come from the germline V gene. This CDR3 is 15 amino acids long.

The CDR3 spells CASSLYPTSGTVNEQFF. In DNA form, the CDR3 reads TGTGCCAGCAGCTTATACCCGACTAGCGGAACCGTCAATGAGCAGTTCTTC. This rearrangement joins TRBV7-8 to TRBJ2-1, with 9 bases fitting TRBD2. The germline V gene encodes CDR1 SGHVS and CDR2 FQNEAQ. V lost 2 bases to trimming and J lost 6 bases; unmatched junction nucleotides: 11. This CDR3 is built from 17 residues.

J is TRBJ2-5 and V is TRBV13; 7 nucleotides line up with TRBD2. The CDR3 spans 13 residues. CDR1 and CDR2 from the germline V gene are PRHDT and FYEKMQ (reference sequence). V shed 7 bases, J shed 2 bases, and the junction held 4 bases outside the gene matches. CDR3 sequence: CASTAGVQETQYF. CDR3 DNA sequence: TGTGCCAGCACCGCGGGAGTACAAGAGACCCAGTACTTC.

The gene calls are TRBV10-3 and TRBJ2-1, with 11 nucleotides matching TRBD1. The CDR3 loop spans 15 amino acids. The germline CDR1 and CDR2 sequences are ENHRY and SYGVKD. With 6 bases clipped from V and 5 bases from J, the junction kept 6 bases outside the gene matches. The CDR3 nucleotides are TGTGCCATCAGGGAACCGGGACAGGGGGACAATGAGCAGTTCTTC. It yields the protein CAIREPGQGDNEQFF.

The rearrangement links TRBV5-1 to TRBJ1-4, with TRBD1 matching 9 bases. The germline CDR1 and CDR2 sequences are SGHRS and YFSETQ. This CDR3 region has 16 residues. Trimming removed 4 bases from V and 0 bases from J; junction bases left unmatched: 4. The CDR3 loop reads CASSRTGATTNEKLFF. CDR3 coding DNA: TGCGCCAGCAGCCGGACAGGGGCAACAACTAATGAAAAACTGTTTTTT.

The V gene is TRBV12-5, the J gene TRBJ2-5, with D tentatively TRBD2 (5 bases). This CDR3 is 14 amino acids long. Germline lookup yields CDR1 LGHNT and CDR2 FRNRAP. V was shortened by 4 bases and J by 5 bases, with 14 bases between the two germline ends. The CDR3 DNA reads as TGTGCTAGTGGTTCGGGAACAGAGAGGGAGACCCAGTACTTC. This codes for CASGSGTERETQYF.

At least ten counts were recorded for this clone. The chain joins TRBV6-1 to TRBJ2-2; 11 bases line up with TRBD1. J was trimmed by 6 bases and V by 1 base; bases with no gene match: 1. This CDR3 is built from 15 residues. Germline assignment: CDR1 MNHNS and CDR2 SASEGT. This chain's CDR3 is CASSEGTGGAGELFF. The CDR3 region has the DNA TGTGCCAGCAGTGAAGGGACAGGGGGCGCCGGGGAGCTGTTTTTT.

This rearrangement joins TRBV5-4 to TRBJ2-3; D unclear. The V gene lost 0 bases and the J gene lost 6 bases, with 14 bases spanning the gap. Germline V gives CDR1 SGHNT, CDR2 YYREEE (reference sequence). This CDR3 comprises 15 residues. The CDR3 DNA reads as TGTGCCAGCAGCTTGGATGAGGTCACAACGGATACGCAGTATTTT. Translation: CASSLDEVTTDTQYF.

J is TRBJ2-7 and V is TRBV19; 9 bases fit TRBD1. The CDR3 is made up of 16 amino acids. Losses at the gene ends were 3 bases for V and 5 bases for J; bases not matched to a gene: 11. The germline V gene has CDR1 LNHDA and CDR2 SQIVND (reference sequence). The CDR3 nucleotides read TGTGCCAGTAGTATTACCGGGGGACAGGGTTTCGACGAGCAGTACTTC. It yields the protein CASSITGGQGFDEQYF.

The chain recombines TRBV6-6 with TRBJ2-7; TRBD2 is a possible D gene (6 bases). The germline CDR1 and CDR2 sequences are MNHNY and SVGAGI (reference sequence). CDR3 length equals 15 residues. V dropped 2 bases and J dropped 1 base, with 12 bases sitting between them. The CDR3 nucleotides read TGTGCCAGCAGTTACGGGCGGGAACAGTCCTACGAGCAGTACTTC. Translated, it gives CASSYGREQSYEQYF.

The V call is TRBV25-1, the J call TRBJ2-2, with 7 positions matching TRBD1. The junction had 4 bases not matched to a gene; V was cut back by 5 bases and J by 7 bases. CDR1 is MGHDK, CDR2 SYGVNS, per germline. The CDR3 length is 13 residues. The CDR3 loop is CASSHRDSGELFF. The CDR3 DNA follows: TGTGCCAGCAGTCATAGGGACAGCGGGGAGCTGTTTTTT.

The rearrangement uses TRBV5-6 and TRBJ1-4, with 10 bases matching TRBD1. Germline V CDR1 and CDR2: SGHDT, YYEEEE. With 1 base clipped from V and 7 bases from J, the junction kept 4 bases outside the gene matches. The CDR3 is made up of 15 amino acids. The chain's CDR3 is CASSLSGTGAEKLFF. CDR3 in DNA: TGTGCCAGCAGCTTGAGTGGGACAGGGGCTGAAAAACTGTTTTTT.

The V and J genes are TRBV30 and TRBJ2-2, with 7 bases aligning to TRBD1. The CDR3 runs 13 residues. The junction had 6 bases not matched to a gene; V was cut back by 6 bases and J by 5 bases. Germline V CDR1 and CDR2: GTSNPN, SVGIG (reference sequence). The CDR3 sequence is CACGTVSTGELFF. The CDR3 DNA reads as TGTGCCTGTGGGACAGTCTCTACCGGGGAGCTGTTTTTT.

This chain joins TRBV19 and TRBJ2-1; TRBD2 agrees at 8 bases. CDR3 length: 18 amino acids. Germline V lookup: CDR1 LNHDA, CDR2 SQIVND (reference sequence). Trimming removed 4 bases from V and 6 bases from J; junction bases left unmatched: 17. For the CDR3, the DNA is TGTGCCAGTAGTAAATTGAGTGTGGGGACTAGTCGTCCCAATGAGCAGTTCTTC. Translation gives CASSKLSVGTSRPNEQFF.

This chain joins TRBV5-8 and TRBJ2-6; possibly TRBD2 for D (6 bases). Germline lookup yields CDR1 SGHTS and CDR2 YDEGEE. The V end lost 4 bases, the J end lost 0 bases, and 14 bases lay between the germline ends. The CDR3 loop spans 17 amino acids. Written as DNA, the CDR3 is TGTGCCAGCAGCCCTACGGGGGTACACTCTGGGGCCAACGTCCTGACTTTC. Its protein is CASSPTGVHSGANVLTF.

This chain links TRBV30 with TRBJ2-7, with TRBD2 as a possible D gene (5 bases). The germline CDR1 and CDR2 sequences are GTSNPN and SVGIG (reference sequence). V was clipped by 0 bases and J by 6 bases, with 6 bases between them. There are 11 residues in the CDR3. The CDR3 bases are TGTGCCTGGAGTGTACGGGGCGAGCAGTACTTC. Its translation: CAWSVRGEQYF.

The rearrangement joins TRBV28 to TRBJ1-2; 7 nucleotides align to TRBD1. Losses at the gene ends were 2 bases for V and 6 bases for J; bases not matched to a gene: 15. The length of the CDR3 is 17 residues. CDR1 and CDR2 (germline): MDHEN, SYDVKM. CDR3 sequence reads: CASSLAAGGWVKDGYTF. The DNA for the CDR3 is TGTGCCAGCAGTTTAGCGGCAGGGGGTTGGGTGAAGGATGGCTACACCTTC.

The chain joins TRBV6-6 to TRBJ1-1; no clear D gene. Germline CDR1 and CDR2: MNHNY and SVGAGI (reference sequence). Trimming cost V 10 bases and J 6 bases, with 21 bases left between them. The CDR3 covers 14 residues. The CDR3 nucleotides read TGTGCCACCACCCCCCAGGCAGTCACCTCTGAAGCTTTCTTT. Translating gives CATTPQAVTSEAFF.

CDR3 sequence: CASSRQGVTYEQYF. In DNA, the CDR3 is TGTGCCAGCAGCCGACAGGGGGTTACCTACGAGCAGTACTTC. The rearrangement links TRBV28 to TRBJ2-7, with 9 bases fitting TRBD1. The length of the CDR3 is 14 residues. V lost 6 bases to trimming and J lost 2 bases; unmatched junction nucleotides: 5. Germline V gene sequence: CDR1 MDHEN, CDR2 SYDVKM. Full variable domain (missing parts from reference TRBV28 and TRBJ2-7): DVKVTQSSRYLVKRTGEKVFLECVQDMDHENMFWYRQDPGLGLRLIYFSYDVKMKEKGDIPEGYSVSREKKERFSLILESASTNQTSMYLCASSRQGVTYEQYFGPGTRLTVT.

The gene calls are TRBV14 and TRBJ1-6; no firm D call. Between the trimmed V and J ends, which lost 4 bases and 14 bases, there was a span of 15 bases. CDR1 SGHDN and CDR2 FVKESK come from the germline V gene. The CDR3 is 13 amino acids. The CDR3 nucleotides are TGTGCCAGCAGCCCGACCCCGGGGAGAGCCCTCCACTTT. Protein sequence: CASSPTPGRALHF. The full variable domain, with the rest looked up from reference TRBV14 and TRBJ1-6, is EAGVTQFPSHSVIEKGQTVTLRCDPISGHDNLYWYRRVMGKEIKFLLHFVKESKQDESGMPNNRFLAERTGGTYSTLKVQPAELEDSGVYFCASSPTPGRALHFGNGTRLTVT.

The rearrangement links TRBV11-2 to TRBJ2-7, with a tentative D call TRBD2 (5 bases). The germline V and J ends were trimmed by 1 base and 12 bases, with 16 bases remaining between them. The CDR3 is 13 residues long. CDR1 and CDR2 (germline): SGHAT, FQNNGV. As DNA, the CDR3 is TGTGCCAGCAGCTTAGTGGTTAGAACGGGAACGTACTTC. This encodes CASSLVVRTGTYF. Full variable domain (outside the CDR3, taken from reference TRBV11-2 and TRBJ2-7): EAGVAQSPRYKIIEKRQSVAFWCNPISGHATLYWYQQILGQGPKLLIQFQNNGVVDDSQLPKDRFSAERLKGVDSTLKIQPAKLEDSAVYLCASSLVVRTGTYFGPGTRLTVT.

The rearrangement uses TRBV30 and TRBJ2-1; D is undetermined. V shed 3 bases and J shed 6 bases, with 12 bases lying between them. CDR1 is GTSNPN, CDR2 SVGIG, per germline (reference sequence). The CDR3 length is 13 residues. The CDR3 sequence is CAWSSTGINEQFF. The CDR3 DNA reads TGTGCCTGGAGCTCGACTGGAATCAATGAGCAGTTCTTC.

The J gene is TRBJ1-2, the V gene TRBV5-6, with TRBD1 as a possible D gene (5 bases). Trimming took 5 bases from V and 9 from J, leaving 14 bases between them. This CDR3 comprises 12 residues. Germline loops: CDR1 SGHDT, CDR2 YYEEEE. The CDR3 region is CASRGTSGRYTF. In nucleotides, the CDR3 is TGTGCCAGCAGGGGCACGTCAGGGCGCTACACCTTC.

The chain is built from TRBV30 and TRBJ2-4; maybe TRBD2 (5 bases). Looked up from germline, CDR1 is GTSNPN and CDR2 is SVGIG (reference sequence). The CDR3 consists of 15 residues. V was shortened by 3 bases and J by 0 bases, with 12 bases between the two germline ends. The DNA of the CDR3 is TGTGCCTGGAGGGCAGGAGGTCTAGCCAAAAACATTCAGTACTTC. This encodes CAWRAGGLAKNIQYF.

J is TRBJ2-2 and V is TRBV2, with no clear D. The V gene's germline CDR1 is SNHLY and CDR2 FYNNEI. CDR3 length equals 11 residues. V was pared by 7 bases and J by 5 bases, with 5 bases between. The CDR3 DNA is TGTGCCAGCATCGGGACCGGGGAGCTGTTTTTT. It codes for CASIGTGELFF.

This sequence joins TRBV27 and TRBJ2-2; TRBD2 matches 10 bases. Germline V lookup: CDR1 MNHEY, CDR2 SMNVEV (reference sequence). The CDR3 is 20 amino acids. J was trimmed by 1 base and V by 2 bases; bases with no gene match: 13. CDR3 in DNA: TGTGCCAGCAGTTTACTGCCAATACTAGCGGGACGGAGGAACACCGGGGAGCTGTTTTTT. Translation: CASSLLPILAGRRNTGELFF.

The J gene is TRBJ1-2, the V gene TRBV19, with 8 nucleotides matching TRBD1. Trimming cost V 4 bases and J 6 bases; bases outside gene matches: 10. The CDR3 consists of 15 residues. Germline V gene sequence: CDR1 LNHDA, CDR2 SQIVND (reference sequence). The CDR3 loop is CASSNYPRGRNGYTF. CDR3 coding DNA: TGTGCCAGTAGTAACTATCCCAGGGGGCGAAATGGCTACACCTTC.

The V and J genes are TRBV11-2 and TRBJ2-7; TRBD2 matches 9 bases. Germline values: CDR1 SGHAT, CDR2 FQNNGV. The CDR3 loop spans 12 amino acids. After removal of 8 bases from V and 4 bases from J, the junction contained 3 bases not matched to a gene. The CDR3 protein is CASAGGQYEQYF. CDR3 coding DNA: TGTGCCAGCGCGGGGGGGCAGTACGAGCAGTACTTC.

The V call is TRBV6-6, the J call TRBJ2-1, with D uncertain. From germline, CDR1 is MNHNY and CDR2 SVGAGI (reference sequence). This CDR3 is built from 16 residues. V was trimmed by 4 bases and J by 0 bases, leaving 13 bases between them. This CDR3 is CASSSTVASSYNEQFF. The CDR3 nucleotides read TGTGCCAGCAGTTCAACCGTCGCCAGCTCCTACAATGAGCAGTTCTTC.

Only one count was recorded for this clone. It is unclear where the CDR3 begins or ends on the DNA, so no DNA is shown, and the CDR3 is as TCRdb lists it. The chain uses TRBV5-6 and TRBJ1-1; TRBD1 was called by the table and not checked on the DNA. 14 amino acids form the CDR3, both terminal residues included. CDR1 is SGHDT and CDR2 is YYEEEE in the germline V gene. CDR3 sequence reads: CASSFGPGAFEAFF.